This T cell receptor (beta chain) was observed in a study of CD8 T cells in ankylosing spondylitis. Looked up from germline, CDR1 is ENHRY and CDR2 is SYGVKD. The V gene end was trimmed by 9 bases and the J gene end by 6 bases; junction bases not matched to a gene: 5. CDR3 length: 12 residues. The TCR beta libraries were generated through quantitative 5'-RACE incorporating molecular barcodes. In TCRdb, the 5' RACE reads were re-called with MiXCR into one record per CDR3 protein. The table includes about 390,000 distinct CDR3 sequences, about a fifth detected once. In regard to this clonotype: No antigen is known for it.

Points from the study as a whole: From matched ankylosing spondylitis synovial fluid, disease-linked clones were reportedly recovered at significantly enriched levels. There were earlier reports of some motif variants in reactive arthritis synovial fluid and blood. Clones linked to disease, bearing a CD8+ phenotype, were relatively rare in peripheral blood. A TCR beta motif made of fewer than ten highly homologous variants seemed typical of ankylosing spondylitis blood.

The sequencing sample was made of blood, either unsorted or a sorted T cell fraction (not recorded which). The receptor's source is a male donor with ankylosing spondylitis. The chain combines TRBV10-3 with TRBJ2-1; TRBD1 agrees at 7 bases. CDR3 amino acids: CAITTGSNEQFF. The CDR3 coding sequence is TGTGCCATAACGACAGGGAGCAATGAGCAGTTCTTC.